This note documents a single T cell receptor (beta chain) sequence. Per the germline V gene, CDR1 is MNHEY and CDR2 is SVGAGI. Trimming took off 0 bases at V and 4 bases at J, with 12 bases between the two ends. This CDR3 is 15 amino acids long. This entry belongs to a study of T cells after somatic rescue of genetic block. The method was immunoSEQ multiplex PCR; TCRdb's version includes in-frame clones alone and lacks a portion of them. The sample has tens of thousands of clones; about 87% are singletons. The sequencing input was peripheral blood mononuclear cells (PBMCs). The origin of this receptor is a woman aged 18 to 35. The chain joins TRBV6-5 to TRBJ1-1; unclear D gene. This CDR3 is CASSYSSLDVTEAFF. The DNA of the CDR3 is TGTGCCAGCAGTTACTCGTCCCTAGATGTCACTGAAGCTTTCTTT.